Listed below are T cell receptor beta chains from one sample, sequenced in a study of blood T cell repertoires in COVID-19. TCRdb keeps only in-frame clones here, not all; method: immunoSEQ multiplex PCR. The sample has around 130,000 clones, 70% to 90% seen once. The sequenced sample consisted of peripheral blood. Receptors originate from a human donor in a cohort sampled during active COVID-19. CDR3s include the opening cysteine and the closing phenylalanine or tryptophan. D genes are given only for firm matches. Size values are once, few and many counts, or a class for expanded clones, and some rows have none.

d_call	clone_size	j_call	v_call	cdr3_nt	cdr3_aa
NA	NA	TRBJ2-5	TRBV18	TGTGCCAGCTCACCAGCTAGCACGACATTACAAGAGACCCAGTACTTC	CASSPASTTLQETQYF
NA	NA	TRBJ2-7	TRBV5-4	TGTGCCAGCAGCTTGTGGCAGGGTCGGGAGCAGTACTTC	CASSLWQGREQYF
TRBD1	NA	TRBJ2-3	TRBV3-1/TRBV3-2	TGTGCCAGCAGCCCTTCGGACAGGGTGTCTTTT	CASSPSDRVSF
TRBD2	NA	TRBJ2-5	TRBV19	TGTGCCAGTAGTATTATAGCGGGGGGACAAGAGACCCAGTACTTC	CASSIIAGGQETQYF
NA	few	TRBJ1-1	TRBV9	TGTGCCAGCAGCGTCGGGGACATTGAAGCTTTCTTT	CASSVGDIEAFF
NA	NA	TRBJ1-5	TRBV2	TGTGCCAGCAGAGACGACACAATTAGCAATCAGCCCCAGCATTTT	CASRDDTISNQPQHF
TRBD1	NA	TRBJ1-1	TRBV7-9	TGTGCCAGCAGCCCTCGACAGGGGGCGCGAGCTTTCTTT	CASSPRQGARAFF
TRBD2	NA	TRBJ2-2	TRBV5-8	TGTGCCAGCAGCTCCTGGACTAGCGGGGGCCCCTATGACGGGGAGCTGTTTTTT	CASSSWTSGGPYDGELFF
NA	few	TRBJ1-5	TRBV29-1	TGCAGCGTTGATGCTGGGTCGGGGCAGCCCCAGCATTTT	CSVDAGSGQPQHF
TRBD1	few	TRBJ1-3	TRBV7-6	TGTGCCAGCAGCTCATCACAGGGGGGAAACACCATATATTTT	CASSSSQGGNTIYF
NA	NA	TRBJ1-2	TRBV29-1	TGCAGCGTTGAAACCAGGGCTTGGGCTGGCTACACCTTC	CSVETRAWAGYTF
TRBD2	once	TRBJ2-5	TRBV4-2	TGTGCCAGCAGCCAAGTTATGCGGGGGGCTGGGGAGACCCAGTACTTC	CASSQVMRGAGETQYF
TRBD2	NA	TRBJ2-7	TRBV24-1	TGTGCCACCAGTGATTCGACTAGCGGGGGGGAGCAGTACTTC	CATSDSTSGGEQYF
NA	NA	TRBJ1-1	TRBV6-5	TGTGCCAGCAGTACCCCGCGTGGAGGACCTACTGAAGCTTTCTTT	CASSTPRGGPTEAFF
NA	once	TRBJ2-5	TRBV5-1	TGCGCCAGCAGCTTGTGGGGGGAAGAGACCCAGTACTTC	CASSLWGEETQYF
NA	NA	TRBJ1-2	TRBV19	TGTGCCAGTAGTATAGGGGGAGGACGTTATGGCTACACCTTC	CASSIGGGRYGYTF
TRBD2	few	TRBJ2-3	TRBV14	TGTGCCAGCAGCCCCCCACTAGCGGGGGGCCCCACAGATACGCAGTATTTT	CASSPPLAGGPTDTQYF
NA	NA	TRBJ1-6	TRBV7-9	TGTGCCACCCTGGACAGTCCTAACGATAATTCACCCCTCCACTTT	CATLDSPNDNSPLHF
NA	NA	TRBJ2-2	TRBV5-1	TGCGCCAGCAGCTTGGATATATTCAACACCGGGGAGCTGTTTTTT	CASSLDIFNTGELFF
NA	NA	TRBJ1-2	TRBV5-5	TGTGCCAGCAGCTTTACAGGGAGCTATGGCTACACCTTC	CASSFTGSYGYTF
TRBD1	NA	TRBJ2-1	TRBV7-9	TGTGCCAGCACCCACCGGGACAGGGTCAATGAGCAGTTCTTC	CASTHRDRVNEQFF
NA	NA	TRBJ2-7	TRBV30	TGTGCCTGGAGTCCCGGACTCCCCTACGAGCAGTACTTC	CAWSPGLPYEQYF
NA	NA	TRBJ2-5	TRBV7-9	TGTGCCCTAGGACAAACCCAAGAGACCCAGTACTTC	CALGQTQETQYF
NA	few	TRBJ2-7	TRBV5-1	TGCGCCAGCAGCCAGGATTTGAGCTCCTACGAGCAGTACTTC	CASSQDLSSYEQYF
NA	once	TRBJ2-1	TRBV28	TGTGCCAGTCTCCGCCCAACACCCCCTGAGCAGTTCTTC	CASLRPTPPEQFF
TRBD1	NA	TRBJ2-7	TRBV30	TGTGCCTGGAGTATGCAGGGGGCCCACGAGCAGTACTTC	CAWSMQGAHEQYF
NA	NA	TRBJ1-2	TRBV9	TGTGCCAGCAGCGGGACACTGGAAGCTAACTATGGCTACACCTTC	CASSGTLEANYGYTF
NA	NA	TRBJ1-1	TRBV27	TGTGCCAGCAGTTTCAGTGAAGCTTTCTTT	CASSFSEAFF
TRBD1	NA	TRBJ2-7	TRBV5-1	TGCGCCAGCAGCTTGGTTTCGGGACAGGGGTACGAGCAGTACTTC	CASSLVSGQGYEQYF
NA	NA	TRBJ2-6	TRBV25-1	TGTGCCAGCAGTCAGGGTGGCGGGGCCAACGCCCTGACTTTC	CASSQGGGANALTF
TRBD2	NA	TRBJ2-3	TRBV5-1	TGCGCCAGCAGCCCAGAGGGGACTAGCGGAACAGATACGCAGTATTTT	CASSPEGTSGTDTQYF
NA	few	TRBJ2-1	TRBV3-1/TRBV3-2	TGTGCCAGCAGCCAACCTCAGGGCACTGAGCAGTTCTTC	CASSQPQGTEQFF
NA	NA	TRBJ1-4	TRBV19	TGTGCCAGTAGTCCCGACACGTTTAATGAAAAACTGTTTTTT	CASSPDTFNEKLFF
TRBD2	NA	TRBJ2-5	TRBV10-3	TGTGCCATCAGTGACCTACAGATTACTAGCGGGGGGGCAGAGACCCAGTACTTC	CAISDLQITSGGAETQYF
TRBD1	NA	TRBJ2-7	TRBV6-5	TGTGCCAGCATGGGGGACAGGGTGTCCTACGAGCAGTACTTC	CASMGDRVSYEQYF
NA	NA	TRBJ1-2	TRBV5-4	TGTGCCACCCTCGGAGAGGGGAGGGACTATGGCTACACCTTC	CATLGEGRDYGYTF
NA	once	TRBJ1-1	TRBV12-3/TRBV12-4	TGTGCCAGCACCACCAGGGCCGGGGGAGAAGCTTTCTTT	CASTTRAGGEAFF
NA	once	TRBJ2-3	TRBV4-1	TGCGCCAGCAGCCAAGCTTTTTTGACTAGCACAGATACGCAGTATTTT	CASSQAFLTSTDTQYF
NA	NA	TRBJ2-1	TRBV7-3	TGTGCCAGCAGCCCCCGAGGAAGACCCAATGAGCAGTTCTTC	CASSPRGRPNEQFF
NA	NA	TRBJ1-3	TRBV12-3/TRBV12-4	TGTGCCAGCAGGGGGGCCTTGTTGGGTTTT	CASRGALLGF
NA	NA	TRBJ1-6	TRBV6-2/TRBV6-3	TGTGCCAGCAGTTACCCCCCGGGACTGCGGGTTAATTCACCCCTCCACTTT	CASSYPPGLRVNSPLHF
NA	NA	TRBJ2-1	TRBV12-3/TRBV12-4	TGTGCCAGCAGTTTAATAGGACTTGGGGAGCAGTTCTTC	CASSLIGLGEQFF
TRBD1	NA	TRBJ2-7	TRBV7-8	TGTGCCAGCAGCTTAAGACAGGGGGCCTACTCAGAAGAGCAGTACTTC	CASSLRQGAYSEEQYF
NA	NA	TRBJ2-7	TRBV5-1	TGCGCCAGCTCGGCAGGGGTATCCTACGAGCAGTACTTC	CASSAGVSYEQYF
NA	NA	TRBJ2-6	TRBV11-2	TGTGCCAGCAGCCACTACTCAATCTCTGGGGCCAACGTCCTGACTTTC	CASSHYSISGANVLTF
TRBD1	NA	TRBJ2-2	TRBV19	TGTGCCAGTAGTATAGGTCGTTTGGGACAGAGTAACACCGGGGAGCTGTTTTTT	CASSIGRLGQSNTGELFF
NA	few	TRBJ1-2	TRBV5-6	TGTGCCAGCAGCTTGGGGTCAAAGAGTGGCTACACCTTC	CASSLGSKSGYTF
TRBD1	NA	TRBJ1-5	TRBV7-9	TGTGCCAGCAGCCAAGACAGGGGCGATCAGCCCCAGCATTTT	CASSQDRGDQPQHF
NA	NA	TRBJ1-2	TRBV5-6	TGTGCCAGCAGCTTGCCGTCGTCCAGGAGCTACACCTTC	CASSLPSSRSYTF
TRBD2	NA	TRBJ2-3	TRBV4-1	TGCGCCAGCAGCACCCGGACTAGCGGGGGGGCGACAGATACGCAGTATTTT	CASSTRTSGGATDTQYF
NA	NA	TRBJ2-1	TRBV6-1	TGTGCCAGCAGTGAAAGTACTCATCGCTCCTACAATGAGCAGTTCTTC	CASSESTHRSYNEQFF
NA	NA	TRBJ2-7	TRBV5-1	TGCGCCAGCAGCTTTTCCCAGTCCTACGAGCAGTACTTC	CASSFSQSYEQYF
NA	NA	TRBJ1-1	TRBV3-1/TRBV3-2	TGTGCCAGCAGGCCCCAGGGGATGAACACTGAAGCTTTCTTT	CASRPQGMNTEAFF
TRBD2	once	TRBJ2-1	TRBV6-1	TGTGCCAGCAGTGAAGCGGCGGGGGGCGTACGGGAGCAGTTCTTC	CASSEAAGGVREQFF